Presented here are 26 T cell receptor beta chains from one specimen sequenced in a study of blood T cell repertoires in COVID-19. TCRdb keeps only in-frame clones here, not all; method: immunoSEQ multiplex PCR. The data contain approximately 56,000 clones, around 86% of them seen just once; the ten biggest clones take up over 6%. What was sequenced was peripheral blood. All receptors come from a man aged 65 to 79 with active COVID-19.

The rearrangement joins TRBV29-1 to TRBJ2-1; D is unresolved. Germline lookup yields CDR1 SQVTM and CDR2 ANQGSEA. Between the trimmed V and J ends, which lost 4 bases and 5 bases, there was a span of 15 bases. CDR3 length: 14 amino acids. The CDR3 here is CSVVNPTRNNEQFF. The CDR3 coding sequence is TGCAGCGTTGTAAACCCGACACGAAACAATGAGCAGTTCTTC.

The chain employs TRBV6-1 and TRBJ1-1; D gene ambiguous. Germline loops: CDR1 MNHNS, CDR2 SASEGT. The CDR3 runs to 13 residues. V was trimmed by 3 bases and J by 3 bases, leaving 8 bases between them. For the CDR3, the DNA is TGTGCCAGCAGTGAGAGGAGGGACACTGAAGCTTTCTTT. Its protein is CASSERRDTEAFF.

This clone was seen ten or more times. The chain recombines TRBV2 with TRBJ2-7; 10 nucleotides match TRBD1. The germline V gene has CDR1 SNHLY and CDR2 FYNNEI. The V segment lost 3 bases and the J segment 4 bases; nucleotides outside the gene matches: 6. The CDR3 consists of 15 residues. The CDR3 bases are TGTGCCAGCAGTGACCAGGGACAGGGGTTATACGAGCAGTACTTC. Protein product: CASSDQGQGLYEQYF.

The chain recombines TRBV27 with TRBJ1-5; D perhaps matches TRBD1 (5 bases). V gave up 6 bases and J gave up 0 bases, with 12 bases separating them. Germline V gene sequence: CDR1 MNHEY, CDR2 SMNVEV (reference sequence). The CDR3 covers 15 residues. In DNA form, the CDR3 reads TGTGCCAGCAGACCCCAGGGAAATAGCAATCAGCCCCAGCATTTT. It codes for CASRPQGNSNQPQHF.

This chain links TRBV5-1 with TRBJ1-1, with 9 positions matching TRBD1. The CDR3 loop spans 15 amino acids. V shed 3 bases and J 0 bases; nucleotides not matched to a gene: 3. From germline, CDR1 is SGHRS and CDR2 YFSETQ. CDR3 bases: TGCGCCAGCAGCTCAGGACAGGGGATGAACACTGAAGCTTTCTTT. Translating it yields CASSSGQGMNTEAFF. The full variable domain, in which reference TRBV5-1 and TRBJ1-1 provide the parts outside the CDR3, is KAGVTQTPRYLIKTRGQQVTLSCSPISGHRSVSWYQQTPGQGLQFLFEYFSETQRNKGNFPGRFSGRQFSNSRSEMNVSTLELGDSALYLCASSSGQGMNTEAFFGQGTRLTVV.

CDR3 coding DNA: TGCGCCAGCAGCCAGGAGCGGGGTAGCGACAGACCCTACGAGCAGTACTTC. It translates to CASSQERGSDRPYEQYF. V and J are TRBV4-3 and TRBJ2-7; 7 positions match TRBD2. V shed 3 bases and J 2 bases; nucleotides not matched to a gene: 13. Germline CDR1 is LGHNA and CDR2 is YSLEER. CDR3 length: 17 residues.

The chain employs TRBV7-9 and TRBJ2-3; the match to TRBD2 covers 8 bases. Germline V gives CDR1 SEHNR, CDR2 FQNEAQ (reference sequence). The CDR3 length is 18 residues. V shed 3 bases, J shed 0 bases, and the junction held 11 bases outside the gene matches. CDR3 in DNA: TGTGCCAGCAGCTTTGCGGGGGGATCCTTCGGGAGCACAGATACGCAGTATTTT. This translates into CASSFAGGSFGSTDTQYF. The full variable domain, in which reference TRBV7-9 and TRBJ2-3 provide the parts outside the CDR3, is DTGVSQNPRHKITKRGQNVTFRCDPISEHNRLYWYRQTLGQGPEFLTYFQNEAQLEKSRLLSDRFSAERPKGSFSTLEIQRTEQGDSAMYLCASSFAGGSFGSTDTQYFGPGTRLTVL.

The chain uses TRBV11-3 and TRBJ2-2; the match to TRBD2 covers 14 bases. Germline trimming cut 5 bases from V and 4 bases from J; bases unmatched to any gene: 3. The CDR3 runs to 16 residues. Germline V gene data show CDR1 as SGHNT and CDR2 as YENEEA. CDR3 protein: CASSTGTSGGTGELFF. Written as DNA, the CDR3 is TGTGCCAGCAGCACCGGGACTAGCGGGGGCACCGGGGAGCTGTTTTTT.

The V call is TRBV7-9, the J call TRBJ2-5, with 10 bases that match TRBD1. There are 14 residues in the CDR3. Germline V CDR1 and CDR2: SEHNR, FQNEAQ (reference sequence). The trim removed 8 bases at V and 4 bases at J, leaving 7 bases unmatched. CDR3 DNA: TGTGCCAGCCGTCTCGGGACAGGGGTAGAGACCCAGTACTTC. Its translation is CASRLGTGVETQYF.

The chain couples TRBV6-5 to TRBJ2-1, with 9 nucleotides matching TRBD2. There are 15 residues in the CDR3. V dropped 6 bases and J dropped 4; count of bases not matched to a gene: 7. CDR1 and CDR2 from the germline V gene are MNHEY and SVGAGI. CDR3 nucleotides: TGTGCCAGCAGAATAAGCGGGGGGTCTTACAATGAGCAGTTCTTC. This codes for CASRISGGSYNEQFF.

The rearrangement joins TRBV30 to TRBJ1-5; 10 nucleotides line up with TRBD1. The CDR3 is made up of 17 amino acids. V gave up 5 bases and J gave up 0 bases; unmatched junction bases: 10. CDR1 and CDR2 from the germline V gene are GTSNPN and SVGIG (reference sequence). CDR3 in amino acids: CAWDAGTGVRSNQPQHF. The CDR3 DNA sequence: TGTGCCTGGGACGCCGGGACAGGGGTGCGTAGCAATCAGCCCCAGCATTTT.

The gene calls are TRBV7-9 and TRBJ1-2, with D perhaps matching TRBD1 (6 bases). Germline V gene sequence: CDR1 SEHNR, CDR2 FQNEAQ (reference sequence). V lost 4 bases to trimming and J lost 8 bases, with 17 bases between them. This CDR3 has 14 residues. CDR3 residues: CASSSGSPGGGYTF. The CDR3 DNA reads TGTGCCAGCAGCTCAGGGAGCCCGGGGGGCGGCTACACCTTC. The full variable domain, rest sourced from reference TRBV7-9 and TRBJ1-2, is DTGVSQNPRHKITKRGQNVTFRCDPISEHNRLYWYRQTLGQGPEFLTYFQNEAQLEKSRLLSDRFSAERPKGSFSTLEIQRTEQGDSAMYLCASSSGSPGGGYTFGSGTRLTVV.

The chain joins TRBV6-2 or TRBV6-3 to TRBJ2-3, with 8 bases lining up with TRBD2. This CDR3 spans 16 amino acids. Per germline, CDR1 MNHEY and CDR2 SVGEGT. J was trimmed by 1 base and V by 0 bases; bases with no gene match: 3. As DNA, the CDR3 is TGTGCCAGCAGTTACTCGATTAGCGGGGGCACAGATACGCAGTATTTT. This translates into CASSYSISGGTDTQYF.

The chain employs TRBV11-2 and TRBJ2-5; D might be TRBD1 (5 bases). This CDR3 has 13 amino acids. Between the trimmed V and J ends, which lost 5 bases and 2 bases, there was a span of 9 bases. Germline V gene lookup returns CDR1 SGHAT and CDR2 FQNNGV. The CDR3 sequence is CASSQTVQETQYF. In nucleotides, the CDR3 is TGTGCCAGCAGCCAGACAGTTCAAGAGACCCAGTACTTC.

The chain couples TRBV27 to TRBJ1-1; a weak D match, TRBD1 (6 bases). The CDR3 runs to 14 residues. Germline loops: CDR1 MNHEY, CDR2 SMNVEV (reference sequence). Between the trimmed V and J ends, which lost 10 bases and 1 base, there was a span of 16 bases. The CDR3 region is CATRRGGRNTEAFF. The DNA for the CDR3 is TGTGCCACTAGAAGGGGGGGGAGGAACACTGAAGCTTTCTTT.

The chain couples TRBV7-2 to TRBJ1-1, with D hard to call. The length of the CDR3 is 13 residues. From germline, CDR1 is SGHTA and CDR2 FQGNSA. The V end lost 1 base, the J end lost 6 bases, and 9 bases lay between the germline ends. This chain's CDR3 is CASSLGAYAEAFF. CDR3 sequence (DNA): TGTGCCAGCAGCTTAGGGGCCTACGCTGAAGCTTTCTTT.

The chain employs TRBV18 and TRBJ2-7; 8 nucleotides align to TRBD1. Trimming cost V 3 bases and J 5 bases; bases outside gene matches: 3. Germline lookup yields CDR1 KGHSH and CDR2 LQKENI. The CDR3 spans 13 residues. The CDR3 DNA reads TGTGCCAGCTCACCGGGACAGGAGAACGAGCAGTACTTC. The encoded protein is CASSPGQENEQYF. Based on the CDR3 plus reference TRBV18 and TRBJ2-7, the full variable domain is NAGVMQNPRHLVRRRGQEARLRCSPMKGHSHVYWYRQLPEEGLKFMVYLQKENIIDESGMPKERFSAEFPKEGPSILRIQQVVRGDSAAYFCASSPGQENEQYFGPGTRLTVT.

This chain uses TRBV5-4 with TRBJ2-5; D might be TRBD1 (5 bases). V lost 4 bases to trimming and J lost 5 bases, with 18 bases between them. Germline V CDR1 and CDR2: SGHNT, YYREEE (reference sequence). This CDR3 is built from 15 residues. The CDR3 region has the DNA TGTGCCAGCAGCCCACAGGTGGGTCAGTGGGAGACCCAGTACTTC. Protein sequence: CASSPQVGQWETQYF.

The CDR3 bases are TGTGCCAGCAGAACTGCTATGAACACTGAAGCTTTCTTT. Its protein is CASRTAMNTEAFF. The chain combines TRBV12-3 or TRBV12-4 with TRBJ1-1; no firm D call. Trimming left V 6 bases short and J 0 bases short, with 8 bases between. The CDR3 has 13 residues.

This clone was picked up a small number of times. The gene calls are TRBV29-1 and TRBJ2-2, with D hard to call. The V end was cut by 1 base, the J end by 6 bases, with 9 bases between. This CDR3 contains 13 residues. Germline-derived CDR1 and CDR2 are SQVTM and ANQGSEA. The chain's CDR3 is CSVEGRGAGELFF. The CDR3 DNA sequence: TGCAGCGTTGAAGGCCGCGGAGCCGGGGAGCTGTTTTTT.

This rearrangement joins TRBV5-4 to TRBJ1-6; TRBD1 agrees at 9 bases. The CDR3 consists of 13 residues. V lost 3 bases to trimming and J lost 9 bases; unmatched junction nucleotides: 1. The V gene's germline CDR1 is SGHNT and CDR2 YYREEE (reference sequence). Here the CDR3 reads CASSSTGGSPLHF. The CDR3 nucleotides read TGTGCCAGCAGCTCGACAGGGGGTTCACCCCTCCACTTT.

This clone was seen once. The chain employs TRBV13 and TRBJ1-1; 7 bases are a match to TRBD1. The trim removed 5 bases at V and 4 bases at J, leaving 4 bases unmatched. The length of the CDR3 is 13 residues. Germline CDR1 is PRHDT and CDR2 is FYEKMQ (reference sequence). DNA of the CDR3: TGTGCCAGCAGCCTATCAGGGGGCACTGAAGCTTTCTTT. Its protein product is CASSLSGGTEAFF.

The chain is built from TRBV15 and TRBJ1-2, with 7 bases fitting TRBD1. After removal of 2 bases from V and 7 bases from J, the junction contained 7 bases not matched to a gene. The CDR3 has 14 residues. Germline V gene data show CDR1 as LNHNV and CDR2 as YYDKDF (reference sequence). CDR3 loop: CATSRIDRDSGYTF. The CDR3 coding sequence is TGTGCCACCAGCAGAATAGACAGGGATAGTGGCTACACCTTC.

The chain joins TRBV7-3 to TRBJ2-5, with 8 bases identical to TRBD2. V shed 5 bases and J 5 bases; nucleotides not matched to a gene: 10. Germline V CDR1 and CDR2: SGHTA, FQGTGA. CDR3 length: 15 residues. CDR3 DNA sequence: TGTGCCAGCAGCCCAACGACTAGCGCCCAGGAGACCCAGTACTTC. Translated: CASSPTTSAQETQYF. The complete variable domain, with remaining parts taken from reference TRBV7-3 and TRBJ2-5, reads GAGVSQTPSNKVTEKGKYVELRCDPISGHTALYWYRQSLGQGPEFLIYFQGTGAADDSGLPNDRFFAVRPEGSVSTLKIQRTERGDSAVYLCASSPTTSAQETQYFGPGTRLLVL.

This clone has a handful of counts. The V gene is TRBV7-2, the J gene TRBJ2-7; D possibly corresponds to TRBD2 (6 bases). Germline CDR1 and CDR2: SGHTA and FQGNSA. Trimming cost V 5 bases and J 3 bases, with 11 bases left between them. There are 13 residues in the CDR3. The CDR3 loop is CASSPFGGYEQYF. In nucleotides, the CDR3 is TGTGCCAGCAGCCCTTTCGGGGGCTACGAGCAGTACTTC.

The V gene is TRBV5-1, the J gene TRBJ1-6, with 7 bases matching TRBD1. The V gene end was trimmed by 0 bases and the J gene end by 4 bases; junction bases not matched to a gene: 4. Germline V gene lookup returns CDR1 SGHRS and CDR2 YFSETQ. CDR3 length: 16 amino acids. CDR3 in amino acids: CASSLAGTAYNSPLHF. The CDR3, as DNA: TGCGCCAGCAGCTTGGCCGGGACAGCTTATAATTCACCCCTCCACTTT.